This record covers a single T cell receptor (beta chain). Its target is unknown. The source of the sample is a study of Ad26.COV2.S vaccination and SARS-CoV-2 variants. Study in general: Donor got 5x10^10 or 1x10^11 viral particles of Ad26.COV2.S.

Whole-study findings and limits: Quantification of TCR breadth and depth may have yielded underestimates of total T cell responses.

V was clipped by 2 bases and J by 10 bases, with 21 bases between them. The V gene's germline CDR1 is SGHTA and CDR2 FQGNSA. The CDR3 is made up of 17 amino acids. This table comes from immunoSEQ multiplex PCR, and its TCRdb copy is limited to in-frame clones, with some not included. The data show fewer than 600,000 clones, nearly 90% seen once. The treatment: around 19 received Ad26.COV2.S at low or high dose, single or two shots; several received placebo; per-sample allocation not given. Day 63 following the first vaccine or placebo injection was when the samples were taken. V gene TRBV7-2 combines with J gene TRBJ1-6; possibly TRBD1 for D (6 bases). The sequence came from a person between 18 and 59 years old who received the Ad26.COV2.S COVID-19 vaccine or a placebo. The starting material was peripheral blood, obtained in a trial of Ad26.COV2.S vaccine versus placebo. CDR3 in amino acids: CASSLIGQFAVRSPLHF. The DNA for the CDR3 is TGTGCCAGCAGCTTAATTGGACAGTTTGCCGTCCGGTCACCCCTCCACTTT.